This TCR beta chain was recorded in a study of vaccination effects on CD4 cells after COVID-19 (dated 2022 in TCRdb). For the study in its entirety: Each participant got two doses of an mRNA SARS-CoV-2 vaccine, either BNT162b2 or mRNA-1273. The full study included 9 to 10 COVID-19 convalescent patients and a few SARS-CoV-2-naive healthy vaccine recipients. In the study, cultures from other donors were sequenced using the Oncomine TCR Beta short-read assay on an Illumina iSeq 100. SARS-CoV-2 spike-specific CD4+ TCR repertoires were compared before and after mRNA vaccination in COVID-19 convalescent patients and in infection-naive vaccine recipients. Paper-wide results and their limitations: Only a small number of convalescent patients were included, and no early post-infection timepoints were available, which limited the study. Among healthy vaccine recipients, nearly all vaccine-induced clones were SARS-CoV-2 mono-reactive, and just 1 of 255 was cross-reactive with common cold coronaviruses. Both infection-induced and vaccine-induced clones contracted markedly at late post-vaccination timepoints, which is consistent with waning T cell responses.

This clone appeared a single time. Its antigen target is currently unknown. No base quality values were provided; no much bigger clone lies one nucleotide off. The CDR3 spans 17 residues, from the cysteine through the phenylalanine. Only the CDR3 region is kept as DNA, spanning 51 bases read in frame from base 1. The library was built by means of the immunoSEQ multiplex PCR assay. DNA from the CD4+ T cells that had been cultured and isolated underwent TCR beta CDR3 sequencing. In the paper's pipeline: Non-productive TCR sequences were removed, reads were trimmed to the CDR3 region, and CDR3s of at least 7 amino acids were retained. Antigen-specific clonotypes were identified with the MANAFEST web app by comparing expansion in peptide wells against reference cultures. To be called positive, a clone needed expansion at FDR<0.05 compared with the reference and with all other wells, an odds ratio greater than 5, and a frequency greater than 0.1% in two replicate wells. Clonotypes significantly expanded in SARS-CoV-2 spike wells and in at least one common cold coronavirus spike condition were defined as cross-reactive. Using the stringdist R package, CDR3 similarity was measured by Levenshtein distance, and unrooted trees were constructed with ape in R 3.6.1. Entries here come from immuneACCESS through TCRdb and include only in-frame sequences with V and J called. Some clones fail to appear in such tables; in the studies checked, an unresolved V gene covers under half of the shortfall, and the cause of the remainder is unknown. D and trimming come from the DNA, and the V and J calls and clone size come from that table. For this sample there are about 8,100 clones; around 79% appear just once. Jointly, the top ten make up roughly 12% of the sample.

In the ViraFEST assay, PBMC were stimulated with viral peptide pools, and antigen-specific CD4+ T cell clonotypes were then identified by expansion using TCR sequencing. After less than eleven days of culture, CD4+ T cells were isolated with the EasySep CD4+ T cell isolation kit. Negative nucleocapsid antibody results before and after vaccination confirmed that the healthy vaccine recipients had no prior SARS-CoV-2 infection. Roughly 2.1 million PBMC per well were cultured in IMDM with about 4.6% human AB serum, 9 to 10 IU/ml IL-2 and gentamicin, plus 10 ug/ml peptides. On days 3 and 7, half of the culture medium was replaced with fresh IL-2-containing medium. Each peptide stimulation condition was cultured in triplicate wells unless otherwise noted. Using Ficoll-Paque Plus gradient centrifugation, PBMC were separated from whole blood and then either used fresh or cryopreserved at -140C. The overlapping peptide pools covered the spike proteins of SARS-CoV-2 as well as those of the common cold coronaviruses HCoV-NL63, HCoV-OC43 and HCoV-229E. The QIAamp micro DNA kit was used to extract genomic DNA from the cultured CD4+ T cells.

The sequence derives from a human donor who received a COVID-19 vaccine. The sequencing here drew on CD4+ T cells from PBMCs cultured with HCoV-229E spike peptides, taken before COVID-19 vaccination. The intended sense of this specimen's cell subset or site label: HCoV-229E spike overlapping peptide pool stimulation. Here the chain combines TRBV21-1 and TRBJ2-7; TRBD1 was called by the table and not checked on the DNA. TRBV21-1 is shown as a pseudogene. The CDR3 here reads CASSLLFLGHWLYEQYF. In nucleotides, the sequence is TGTGCCAGCAGCTTACTTTTCTTAGGACATTGGCTCTACGAGCAGTACTTC.